The rows below give T cell receptor beta chains drawn from one sample of a study of control samples from healthy donors and cancer patients. The method was immunoSEQ multiplex PCR; TCRdb's version includes in-frame clones alone and lacks a portion of them. In the table there are roughly 90,000 clones, approximately 88% of which are singletons. Sequenced input: PBMCs. The receptors shown here come from a woman in her fifties or sixties with colorectal cancer. Both conserved end residues are part of each CDR3. The order of the fields is V gene, D gene, clone size, J gene, CDR3 DNA, CDR3 protein. A D gene is named only where the DNA matches it firmly. Rows may omit the clone size; those that give it use once, few, many or a size class.

TRBV3-1/TRBV3-2	-	-	TRBJ1-1	TGTGCCAGCAGCCAAGAGTTACAGGGCCGGGGGAACACTGAAGCTTTCTTT	CASSQELQGRGNTEAFF
TRBV6-4	-	-	TRBJ2-3	TGTGCCAGCAGTGCCCAGGGGTCCACAGATACGCAGTATTTT	CASSAQGSTDTQYF
TRBV10-3	-	-	TRBJ2-2	TGTGCCATCCATATCGGGACCGGGGAGCTGTTTTTT	CAIHIGTGELFF
TRBV10-3	-	-	TRBJ2-5	TGTGCCATCAGTGAGAGGGGGGGGCCTGCAGAGACCCAGTACTTC	CAISERGGPAETQYF
TRBV5-6	TRBD1	-	TRBJ1-6	TGTGCCAGCAGGGACAGGGTACTCAGGGGTTCACCCCTCCACTTT	CASRDRVLRGSPLHF
TRBV6-4	-	-	TRBJ1-4	TGTGCCAGCAGTGACCAGGGATCTAATGAAAAACTGTTTTTT	CASSDQGSNEKLFF
TRBV19	TRBD1	once	TRBJ1-4	TGTGCCAGTAGTTCGGACAGGGGCCAGGAAAAACTGTTTTTT	CASSSDRGQEKLFF
TRBV7-8	TRBD1	-	TRBJ1-6	TGTGCCAGCAGCCGACAGGGAGGTAATTCACCCCTCCACTTT	CASSRQGGNSPLHF
TRBV6-6	TRBD1	-	TRBJ2-5	TGTGCCAGCAGTACTCCAGGACAGGGGCAAGAGACCCAGTACTTC	CASSTPGQGQETQYF
TRBV12-5	TRBD1	-	TRBJ2-6	TGTGCTAGTGGCCCAGGGGGTACCGGGGCCAACGTCCTGACTTTC	CASGPGGTGANVLTF
TRBV4-1	TRBD2	-	TRBJ2-5	TGCGCCAGCAGCCATCGCGGTAGCGGGGACCCAGAGACCCAGTACTTC	CASSHRGSGDPETQYF
TRBV28	TRBD1	-	TRBJ1-5	TGTGCCAGCAGTTCCCGACAGGGGAGTCAGCCCCAGCATTTT	CASSSRQGSQPQHF
TRBV18	TRBD1	-	TRBJ1-5	TGTGCCAGCTCACCGTCCGGGACAGATGGCAATCAGCCCCAGCATTTT	CASSPSGTDGNQPQHF
TRBV28	-	-	TRBJ2-3	TGTGCCAGCAGTAACCCTCCCGCCCTCACAGATACGCAGTATTTT	CASSNPPALTDTQYF
TRBV4-1	TRBD1	-	TRBJ1-2	TGCGCCAGCAGCCAATCTTGGGGACAGCGGAGCAACTATGGCTACACCTTC	CASSQSWGQRSNYGYTF
TRBV5-5	-	-	TRBJ1-3	TGTGCCAGCAGCTACCTAGGGGGGGCCGGAAACACCATATATTTT	CASSYLGGAGNTIYF
TRBV10-3	-	once	TRBJ1-1	TGTGCTATCCTGGCGACAGGGAACACTGAAGCTTTCTTT	CAILATGNTEAFF
TRBV7-2	TRBD1	once	TRBJ2-3	TGTGCCAGCAGCTCGGGGACAGGGAGCACAGATACGCAGTATTTT	CASSSGTGSTDTQYF
TRBV28	TRBD1	few	TRBJ1-5	TGTGCCAGCAGTTTACAGGGGGCACAGCCCCAGCATTTT	CASSLQGAQPQHF
TRBV30	-	-	TRBJ1-2	TGTGCCTGGAGTCCGGACGGTTCCTATGGCTACACCTTC	CAWSPDGSYGYTF
TRBV9	-	-	TRBJ1-6	TGTGCCAGCAGCAGCGCGTCTAATTCACCCCTCCACTTT	CASSSASNSPLHF
TRBV18	-	-	TRBJ1-3	TGTGCCAGCTCAGGAGATGGAAACACCATATATTTT	CASSGDGNTIYF
TRBV5-1	-	few	TRBJ1-5	TGCGCCAGCAAAGAGGACAGTTATAGCAATCAGCCCCAGCATTTT	CASKEDSYSNQPQHF
TRBV4-2	TRBD1	-	TRBJ1-2	TGTGCCAGCAGCCCCGGGGGACAGGGCTATGGCTACACCTTC	CASSPGGQGYGYTF
TRBV2	TRBD1	-	TRBJ1-1	TGTGCCAGCAGTGAACAGGGGGCCCTCACTGAAGCTTTCTTT	CASSEQGALTEAFF
TRBV12-3/TRBV12-4	-	-	TRBJ1-2	TGTGCCAGCAGTTTAGAGGCGACCTATGGCTACACCTTC	CASSLEATYGYTF
TRBV5-1	-	-	TRBJ1-1	TGCGCCAGCAGCTGGTGGGGGGACACTGAAGCTTTCTTT	CASSWWGDTEAFF
TRBV19	-	once	TRBJ2-2	TGTGCCAGTAGTATCGCGGGACGGTTTAACACCGGGGAGCTGTTTTTT	CASSIAGRFNTGELFF
TRBV7-9	-	-	TRBJ2-5	TGTGCCAGCAGCTTAGTGAGTGACCAAGAGACCCAGTACTTC	CASSLVSDQETQYF
TRBV14	-	-	TRBJ1-1	TGTGCCAGCAGCCAAGCGTCGACCACCGGGGCTGAAGCTTTCTTT	CASSQASTTGAEAFF
TRBV6-5	TRBD1	-	TRBJ1-1	TGTGCCAGCAGCCCCGGGGGGACAGGTGAAGCTTTCTTT	CASSPGGTGEAFF
TRBV19	-	-	TRBJ1-4	TGTGCCAGTAGCAACTGGGATGAAAAACTGTTTTTT	CASSNWDEKLFF
TRBV19	-	-	TRBJ2-6	TGTGCCAGTAGTACTACAGGGAGCTCTGGGGCCAACGTCCTGACTTTC	CASSTTGSSGANVLTF
TRBV5-1	-	-	TRBJ2-5	TGCGCCAGCAGGACTAAACAGGGGCGGGGAGAGACCCAGTACTTC	CASRTKQGRGETQYF
TRBV6-1	-	-	TRBJ1-2	TGTGCCAGCAGTGAAGGAGATGCTGGCTACACCTTC	CASSEGDAGYTF
TRBV9	-	-	TRBJ2-1	TGTGCCAGCAGCGTAGCTGGAACTAGGGATGAGCAGTTCTTC	CASSVAGTRDEQFF
TRBV10-3	-	-	TRBJ1-1	TGTGCCATCAGTGATGTAGGGATGACAGCTTTCTTT	CAISDVGMTAFF
TRBV24-1	TRBD1	-	TRBJ1-2	TGTGCCACCAGTGATCCGGACAGGGCTTATGGCTACACCTTC	CATSDPDRAYGYTF
TRBV18	-	-	TRBJ1-5	TGTGCCAGCTCACAACAGAATCAGCCCCAGCATTTT	CASSQQNQPQHF
TRBV5-4	TRBD1	-	TRBJ2-1	TGTGCCAGCAGCTTTTCTGGACAGGGACCCAATGAGCAGTTCTTC	CASSFSGQGPNEQFF
TRBV4-3	TRBD1	once	TRBJ2-3	TGCGCCAGCAGCCTCGGACAGGGCACAGATACGCAGTATTTT	CASSLGQGTDTQYF
TRBV5-6	TRBD1	-	TRBJ2-1	TGTGCCAGCAGCCCGGCACAGAGGACAGGGGGGGTCTTC	CASSPAQRTGGVF
TRBV19	-	-	TRBJ1-6	TGTGCCAGTAGTCTCCGGACAGAGAATTCACCCCTCCACTTT	CASSLRTENSPLHF
TRBV18	-	-	TRBJ1-1	TGTGCCAGCTCACCACGAGGGATGGGAGGCACTGAAGCTTTCTTT	CASSPRGMGGTEAFF
TRBV4-3	-	-	TRBJ2-2	TGCGCCAGCAGCCAAGATCCCAACACCGGGGAGCTGTTTTTT	CASSQDPNTGELFF
TRBV7-2	TRBD2	-	TRBJ2-3	TGTGCCAGCAGCGCCACTAGCGGGGGGTTAGGTTCGGCAGATACGCAGTATTTT	CASSATSGGLGSADTQYF
TRBV6-6	-	once	TRBJ1-6	TGTGCCAGCAGTTACTCTCAGGTAGTAGACTCACCCCTCCACTTT	CASSYSQVVDSPLHF
TRBV19	TRBD1	-	TRBJ1-6	TGTGCCAGTAGTGAAGGGACAGGTCGGTCACCCCTCCACTTT	CASSEGTGRSPLHF
TRBV7-2	TRBD2	-	TRBJ2-2	TGTGCCAGCAGCTTAGCCCGAATGACTAGCCGGGTTTCCGGGGAGCTGTTTTTT	CASSLARMTSRVSGELFF